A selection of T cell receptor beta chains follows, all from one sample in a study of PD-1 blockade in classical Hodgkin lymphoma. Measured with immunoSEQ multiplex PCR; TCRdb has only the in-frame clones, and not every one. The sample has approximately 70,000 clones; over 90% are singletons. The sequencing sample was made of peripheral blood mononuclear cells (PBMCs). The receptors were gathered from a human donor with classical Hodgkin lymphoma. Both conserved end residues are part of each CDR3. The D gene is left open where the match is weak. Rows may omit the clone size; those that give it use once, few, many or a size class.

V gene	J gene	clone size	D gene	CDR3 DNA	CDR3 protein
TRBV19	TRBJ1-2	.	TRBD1	TGTGCCAGTCCTCCTAAAACAGGCCGACAGGGAATGATTGGCTATGGCTACACCTTC	CASPPKTGRQGMIGYGYTF
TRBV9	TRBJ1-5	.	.	TGTGCCAGCAGCGTAGGACAAAATCAGCCCCAGCATTTT	CASSVGQNQPQHF
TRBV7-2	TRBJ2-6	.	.	TGTGCCAGCAGCTTAGGGTATGGGCGTTTCTCTGGGGCCAACGTCCTGACTTTC	CASSLGYGRFSGANVLTF
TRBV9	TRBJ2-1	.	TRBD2	TGTGCCAGCAACGAGGGGGGACTAGCGGGATACAATGAGCAGTTCTTC	CASNEGGLAGYNEQFF
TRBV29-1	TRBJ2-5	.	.	TGCAGCGTTGCGGGGGGCGCGGGTGAGACCCAGTACTTC	CSVAGGAGETQYF
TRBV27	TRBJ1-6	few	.	TGTGCCAGCAGTCCCCCCGAGGGCCGGAATTCACCCCTCCACTTT	CASSPPEGRNSPLHF
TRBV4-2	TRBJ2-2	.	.	TGTGCCAGCAGCCAAGATAGACACACCGGGGAGCTGTTTTTT	CASSQDRHTGELFF
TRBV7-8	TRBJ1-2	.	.	TGTGCCAGCAGCCAGTGGGATGGCTACACCTTC	CASSQWDGYTF
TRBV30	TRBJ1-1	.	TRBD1	TGTGCCCTCTCTCCGAGGGGGCGTTGGGAGAACACTGAAGCTTTCTTT	CALSPRGRWENTEAFF
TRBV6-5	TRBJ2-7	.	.	TGTGCCAGCAGAAGGGAGGGGGCCTCCTACGAGCAGTACTTC	CASRREGASYEQYF
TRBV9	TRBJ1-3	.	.	TGTGCCAGCAGCGTAGACCCCTCTGGAAACACCATATATTTT	CASSVDPSGNTIYF
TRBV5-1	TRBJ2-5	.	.	TGCGCCAGCAGCCCGAGACCTACATTACAAGAGACCCAGTACTTC	CASSPRPTLQETQYF
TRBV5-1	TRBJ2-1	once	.	TGCGCCAGCAGCGCCGGGACATCCCTGCGGAATGAGCAGTTCTTC	CASSAGTSLRNEQFF
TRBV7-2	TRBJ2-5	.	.	TGTGCCAGCAGCTTATCCGGGGATGGGACCCAGTACTTC	CASSLSGDGTQYF
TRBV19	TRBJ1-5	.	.	TGTGCCAGTAGGGAAGGGAGTCAGCCCCAGCATTTT	CASREGSQPQHF
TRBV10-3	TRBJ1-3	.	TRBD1	TGTGCCATCAGTTCGAGGGACAGCGCCATATATTTT	CAISSRDSAIYF
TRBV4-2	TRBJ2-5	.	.	TGTGCCAGCAGCCTGGTGGGGCAAGAGACCCAGTACTTC	CASSLVGQETQYF
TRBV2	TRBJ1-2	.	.	TGTGCCAGCACGGCAGAACAAGGCTACACCTTC	CASTAEQGYTF
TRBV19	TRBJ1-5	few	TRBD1	TGTGCCAGTACCCCCGGGACAGGGTTTCAGCCCCAGCATTTT	CASTPGTGFQPQHF
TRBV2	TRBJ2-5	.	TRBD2	TGTGCCAGCAGGGGACTAACCGAGACCCAGTACTTC	CASRGLTETQYF
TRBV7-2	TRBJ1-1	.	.	TGTGCCAGCAGCCGCCGGACGGGAGACACTGAAGCTTTCTTT	CASSRRTGDTEAFF
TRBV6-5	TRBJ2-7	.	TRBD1	TGTGCCAGCAGACCACAGGGGGCGGAACACTACGAGCAGTACTTC	CASRPQGAEHYEQYF
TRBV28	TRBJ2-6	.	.	TGTGCCAGCAGTTTTGCGCTCTCTGGGGCCAACGTCCTGACTTTC	CASSFALSGANVLTF
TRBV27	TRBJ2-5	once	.	TGTGCCAGCAGTTTGTGGCAGGGCCAAGAGACCCAGTACTTC	CASSLWQGQETQYF
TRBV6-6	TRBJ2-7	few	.	TGTGCCAGCAGACCTCCGGGACAACCATTCTACGAGCAGTACTTC	CASRPPGQPFYEQYF
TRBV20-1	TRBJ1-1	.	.	TGCAGTGCTGTTGGGGCTTTCTTT	CSAVGAFF
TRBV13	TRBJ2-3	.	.	TGTGCCAGCAGCCCCACCCAGGTCACAGATACGCAGTATTTT	CASSPTQVTDTQYF
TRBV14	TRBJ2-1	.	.	TGTGCCAGCAGCCAAGATGGTAGTTCCTCCTACAATGAGCAGTTCTTC	CASSQDGSSSYNEQFF
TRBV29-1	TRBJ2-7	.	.	TGCAGCGTTGAAGATCGGAGGCACGAGCAGTACTTC	CSVEDRRHEQYF
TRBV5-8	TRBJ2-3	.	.	TGTGCCAGCAGCCGGACTACTTCCCCGGATACGCAGTATTTT	CASSRTTSPDTQYF
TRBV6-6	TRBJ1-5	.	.	TGTGCCAGCAGTTACACAGGGACACTGAATCAGCCCCAGCATTTT	CASSYTGTLNQPQHF
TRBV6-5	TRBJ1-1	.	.	TGTGCCAGCAGTTCTACCCGGGTTGGGAACACTGAAGCTTTCTTT	CASSSTRVGNTEAFF
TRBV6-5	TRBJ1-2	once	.	TGTGCCAGCAGTTCCTCAAACAGAGACTATGGCTACACCTTC	CASSSSNRDYGYTF
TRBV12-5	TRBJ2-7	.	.	TGTGCTAGTGCAATCGGACGGTCCTACGAGCAGTACTTC	CASAIGRSYEQYF
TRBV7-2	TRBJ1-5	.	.	TGTGCCAGCAGCTTGGGGGGTTATAGCAATCAGCCCCAGCATTTT	CASSLGGYSNQPQHF
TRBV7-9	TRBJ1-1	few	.	TGTGCCAGCAGCCAGATCCCGGGCCCCTGGGTGGAAAGCACTGAAGCTTTCTTT	CASSQIPGPWVESTEAFF
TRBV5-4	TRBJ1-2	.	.	TGTGCCAGCAGCCGCTTTGGACAGAGGAACTATGGCTACACCTTC	CASSRFGQRNYGYTF
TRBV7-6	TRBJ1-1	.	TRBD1	TGTGCCAGCAGCTTACGGGACAGGATGAACACTGAAGCTTTCTTT	CASSLRDRMNTEAFF